The 29 T cell receptor beta chains below all came from one sample that was sequenced in a study of CD8+CD57+ T cells in acquired aplastic anemia. The study profiled TCR beta VDJ and CDR3 using genomic DNA as template. In TCRdb, the reads were re-called with MiXCR into one record per CDR3 protein. The table has roughly 300,000 distinct CDR3 sequences, 50% to 70% seen once. Material for sequencing was sorted CD4+, CD8+, or CD8+CD57+ T cells (not recorded which) from PBMCs. These receptors originate from a human donor with severe aplastic anemia or a healthy control (not recorded which).

CDR3 nucleotides: TGTGCCAGTAGTAACAGGGGAGCTGAAGCTTTCTTT. This encodes CASSNRGAEAFF. The chain couples TRBV19 to TRBJ1-1, with 7 nucleotides matching TRBD1. Germline V gives CDR1 LNHDA, CDR2 SQIVND (reference sequence). The V gene end was trimmed by 4 bases and the J gene end by 6 bases; junction bases not matched to a gene: 2. This CDR3 region has 12 residues.

V usage is TRBV2 and J usage is TRBJ1-6; TRBD1 is a possible D gene (6 bases). The CDR3 extends over 14 amino acids. Trimming shortened V by 5 bases and J by 5 bases, and 10 bases separated the two germline ends. Germline V CDR1 and CDR2: SNHLY, FYNNEI. The CDR3 sequence: CASSLNRDNSPLHF. As DNA, the CDR3 is TGTGCCAGCAGTCTTAACAGGGATAATTCACCCCTCCACTTT.

The J gene is TRBJ1-2, the V gene TRBV7-2, with 8 nucleotides matching TRBD1. The CDR3 spans 15 residues. J was trimmed by 0 bases and V by 5 bases; bases with no gene match: 5. Germline assignment: CDR1 SGHTA and CDR2 FQGNSA. This CDR3 reads CASSVTGVANYGYTF. CDR3 DNA sequence: TGTGCCAGCAGCGTGACAGGGGTAGCTAACTATGGCTACACCTTC. Looking up the rest from reference TRBV7-2 and TRBJ1-2 gives the full variable domain: GAGVSQSPSNKVTEKGKDVELRCDPISGHTALYWYRQSLGQGLEFLIYFQGNSAPDKSGLPSDRFSAERTGGSVSTLTIQRTQQEDSAVYLCASSVTGVANYGYTFGSGTRLTVV.

This clonotype was seen a single time. This chain connects TRBV2 to TRBJ1-5; D perhaps matches TRBD1 (6 bases). This CDR3 comprises 13 residues. V was pared by 8 bases and J by 4 bases, with 12 bases between. CDR1 is SNHLY and CDR2 is FYNNEI in the germline V gene. The CDR3 nucleotides are TGTGCCAGCCGGACAGTAGGGAATCAGCCCCAGCATTTT. Translation: CASRTVGNQPQHF.

This clonotype has just one count. The J gene is TRBJ1-2, the V gene TRBV5-5; D is possibly TRBD1 (5 bases). The length of the CDR3 is 16 residues. The V and J ends lost 4 bases and 4 bases respectively, with 20 bases between them. In germline, CDR1 is SGHKS, CDR2 YYEKEE (reference sequence). The CDR3 DNA reads TGTGCCAGCAGCCCCCTTGGGACTGGAAAAGCCTATGGCTACACCTTC. As protein: CASSPLGTGKAYGYTF.

This clonotype was picked up many times. This rearrangement joins TRBV2 to TRBJ2-1; tentative D call: TRBD2 (5 bases). This CDR3 has 16 amino acids. In germline, CDR1 is SNHLY, CDR2 FYNNEI. The germline V and J ends were trimmed by 3 bases and 4 bases, with 16 bases remaining between them. The CDR3 sequence is CASSDPGELKYNEQFF. CDR3 in DNA: TGTGCCAGCAGTGACCCCGGGGAGCTAAAATACAATGAGCAGTTCTTC.

The CDR3 coding sequence is TGCGCCAGCAGCCAAGTTATCGTCAGAACCAACACTGAAGCTTTCTTT. Encoded protein: CASSQVIVRTNTEAFF. The V gene is TRBV4-1, the J gene TRBJ1-1, with D hard to call. This CDR3 has 16 residues. Trimming removed 1 base at V and 2 bases at J, with 14 bases between. Germline-derived CDR1 and CDR2 are MGHRA and YSYEKL.

The chain is built from TRBV7-8 and TRBJ2-7; no reliable D call. The CDR3 is 12 residues long. Germline CDR1 and CDR2: SGHVS and FQNEAQ. V was clipped by 5 bases and J by 3 bases, with 8 bases between them. CDR3: CASSLNIYEQYF. For the CDR3, the DNA is TGTGCCAGCAGCCTCAACATCTACGAGCAGTACTTC.

Many counts were recorded for this clonotype. CDR3 region: CASRGGVAGNSYEQYF. CDR3 bases: TGCGCCAGCAGGGGTGGGGTAGCGGGGAACTCCTACGAGCAGTACTTC. The V and J genes are TRBV5-1 and TRBJ2-7, with 8 bases matching TRBD2. This CDR3 is built from 16 residues. Germline V gene lookup returns CDR1 SGHRS and CDR2 YFSETQ. V trimming: 5 bases; J trimming: 0 bases; junction bases outside the gene matches: 10.

This clonotype was found a few times. A much larger clone lies a single base off, so this may be a read error. V usage is TRBV7-9 and J usage is TRBJ1-1; 8 bases map to TRBD1. Germline V gene sequence: CDR1 SEHNR, CDR2 FQNEAQ (reference sequence). Trimming cost V 5 bases and J 10 bases; bases outside gene matches: 15. This CDR3 spans 15 amino acids. The CDR3 loop reads CASSQPGTGHSGAFF. CDR3 bases: TGTGCCAGCAGCCAACCAGGGACAGGCCATTCCGGAGCTTTCTTT.

The chain employs TRBV20-1 and TRBJ2-1, with D maybe TRBD2 (6 bases). V was shortened by 3 bases and J by 7 bases, with 10 bases between the two germline ends. The CDR3 contains 12 residues. The germline V gene has CDR1 DFQATT and CDR2 SNEGSKA (reference sequence). The CDR3 DNA follows: TGCAGTGCTAGTGGCGGGGCAAATGAGCAGTTCTTC. This translates into CSASGGANEQFF.

This clonotype was seen only a few times. The V call is TRBV20-1, the J call TRBJ2-3, with D possibly matching TRBD2 (5 bases). This CDR3 has 14 amino acids. V lost 6 bases to trimming and J lost 0 bases, with 13 bases between them. Germline CDR1 reads DFQATT; CDR2 reads SNEGSKA (reference sequence). CDR3 sequence: CSASSGVSTDTQYF. In DNA form, the CDR3 reads TGCAGTGCCTCGAGCGGAGTTAGCACAGATACGCAGTATTTT.

Here the CDR3 DNA reads TGTGCCAGCAGCGGGACCACCCGTACAAACACCGGGGAGCTGTTTTTT. This encodes CASSGTTRTNTGELFF. The chain recombines TRBV2 with TRBJ2-2; D may correspond to TRBD1 or TRBD2 (5 bases each). Trimming stripped 6 bases from V and 2 bases from J, with 16 bases between. This CDR3 has 16 amino acids. Germline CDR1 and CDR2: SNHLY and FYNNEI.

The chain joins TRBV15 to TRBJ1-5, with unresolved D. CDR1 LNHNV and CDR2 YYDKDF come from the germline V gene (reference sequence). The germline V and J ends were trimmed by 4 bases and 6 bases, with 10 bases remaining between them. CDR3 length equals 13 residues. CDR3 nucleotides: TGTGCCACCAGCAACCGCCGGGGTCAGCCCCAGCATTTT. This codes for CATSNRRGQPQHF.

This clonotype was counted at least ten times. The J gene is TRBJ1-1, the V gene TRBV6-5; D is undetermined. V lost 5 bases and J 3 bases, leaving 13 bases between the germline ends. The CDR3 totals 14 residues. CDR1 MNHEY and CDR2 SVGAGI come from the germline V gene. For the CDR3, the DNA is TGTGCCAGCAGTAGGAGGGCACGGCACACTGAAGCTTTCTTT. It encodes CASSRRARHTEAFF.

The V call is TRBV19, the J call TRBJ2-2; D not resolved. V dropped 0 bases and J dropped 5 bases, with 4 bases sitting between them. This CDR3 contains 13 residues. Germline V gives CDR1 LNHDA, CDR2 SQIVND (reference sequence). The CDR3, as DNA: TGTGCCAGTAGTATAGATGGGACCGGGGAGCTGTTTTTT. Translated: CASSIDGTGELFF.

This clonotype came up many times. The chain couples TRBV10-3 to TRBJ2-5; TRBD2 matches 9 bases. CDR3 length equals 13 residues. Germline V CDR1 and CDR2: ENHRY, SYGVKD. The ends lost 10 bases at V and 5 bases at J; junction bases unmatched: 8. The CDR3 is CATTSSGVETQYF. CDR3 sequence (DNA): TGTGCCACTACTTCTAGCGGGGTGGAGACCCAGTACTTC.

The chain links TRBV6-6 to TRBJ2-1; 9 positions agree with TRBD2. CDR3 length: 13 amino acids. Germline-derived CDR1 and CDR2 are MNHNY and SVGAGI (reference sequence). The J segment lost 8 bases and the V segment lost 7 bases, leaving 6 bases of the junction unmatched. CDR3 loop: CASTGSGGDEQFF. The DNA of the CDR3 is TGTGCCAGCACGGGTAGCGGGGGAGATGAGCAGTTCTTC.

This clonotype was found once. The rearrangement joins TRBV19 to TRBJ2-7; D gene uncertain. Trimming shortened V by 1 base and J by 2 bases, and 6 bases separated the two germline ends. In germline, CDR1 is LNHDA, CDR2 SQIVND (reference sequence). This CDR3 contains 13 residues. The CDR3 region is CASSIGWAYEQYF. Written as DNA, the CDR3 is TGTGCCAGTAGTATAGGTTGGGCCTACGAGCAGTACTTC.

This clonotype has at least ten counts. V and J are TRBV19 and TRBJ1-6; unclear D gene. Germline CDR1 LNHDA, CDR2 SQIVND (reference sequence). Trimming pared 5 bases from V and 10 bases from J, leaving 12 bases between. This CDR3 is 13 amino acids long. The CDR3 DNA is TGTGCCAGTAGTCTCACGGAAGGATCACCCCTCCACTTT. Protein product: CASSLTEGSPLHF.

The sample holds many counts of this clonotype. The genes are TRBV2 and TRBJ2-7; 7 bases line up with TRBD2. V trimming: 8 bases; J trimming: 6 bases; junction bases outside the gene matches: 13. The CDR3 has 14 residues. Looked up from germline, CDR1 is SNHLY and CDR2 is FYNNEI. CDR3 sequence: CASCYTGEGFEQYF. Here the CDR3 DNA reads TGTGCCAGCTGCTACACGGGGGAGGGATTCGAGCAGTACTTC.

The genes are TRBV20-1 and TRBJ2-7, with no clear D. The CDR3 loop spans 13 amino acids. Germline loops: CDR1 DFQATT, CDR2 SNEGSKA (reference sequence). V was shortened by 0 bases and J by 2 bases, with 8 bases between the two germline ends. The CDR3: CSARDVMAYEQYF. The CDR3, as DNA: TGCAGTGCTAGAGACGTTATGGCCTACGAGCAGTACTTC.

This clonotype was seen repeatedly, ten times or more. The DNA for the CDR3 is TGTGCCAGCAGCTTAACGGGGGGCGCTGGAAACACCATATATTTT. Translated, it gives CASSLTGGAGNTIYF. The chain couples TRBV7-3 to TRBJ1-3; weak D call: TRBD1 (6 bases). The germline CDR1 and CDR2 sequences are SGHTA and FQGTGA. Deletions cut 0 bases from V and 2 bases from J, with 8 bases between. This CDR3 spans 15 amino acids.

This clonotype was seen ten or more times. CDR3: CASSLGQGVSPLHF. The CDR3 DNA reads TGCGCCAGCAGCTTGGGGCAGGGAGTCTCACCCCTCCACTTT. This rearrangement joins TRBV5-1 to TRBJ1-6; D is perhaps TRBD1 (5 bases). Trimming shortened V by 0 bases and J by 10 bases, and 11 bases separated the two germline ends. Germline V lookup: CDR1 SGHRS, CDR2 YFSETQ. This CDR3 is built from 14 residues. Based on the CDR3 plus reference TRBV5-1 and TRBJ1-6, the full variable domain is KAGVTQTPRYLIKTRGQQVTLSCSPISGHRSVSWYQQTPGQGLQFLFEYFSETQRNKGNFPGRFSGRQFSNSRSEMNVSTLELGDSALYLCASSLGQGVSPLHFGNGTRLTVT.

V is TRBV2 and J is TRBJ1-5, with 7 bases lining up with TRBD1. The germline V gene encodes CDR1 SNHLY and CDR2 FYNNEI. The trim removed 5 bases at V and 0 bases at J, leaving 4 bases unmatched. This CDR3 is built from 15 residues. CDR3 in DNA: TGTGCCAGCAGTCCTGGACAGGATAGCAATCAGCCCCAGCATTTT. It is translated as CASSPGQDSNQPQHF.

This clonotype occurred a few times. The rearrangement joins TRBV7-8 to TRBJ2-5; D gene uncertain. V lost 5 bases and J lost 5, with 18 bases in between. CDR3 length equals 15 residues. From germline, CDR1 is SGHVS and CDR2 FQNEAQ. The CDR3 DNA follows: TGTGCCAGCAGCGACAACGCGGTGGGTCGGGAGACCCAGTACTTC. It encodes CASSDNAVGRETQYF.

At least ten counts were recorded for this clonotype. The chain links TRBV18 to TRBJ2-5; D assignment may be TRBD1 or TRBD2 (5 bases each). V was cut by 1 base and J by 3 bases, with 12 bases left in between. Germline V lookup: CDR1 KGHSH, CDR2 LQKENI. The CDR3 is 15 residues long. CDR3 protein: CASSPRDGHEETQYF. In DNA, the CDR3 is TGTGCCAGCTCACCACGGGACGGACATGAAGAGACCCAGTACTTC. Full variable domain (rest looked up from reference TRBV18 and TRBJ2-5): NAGVMQNPRHLVRRRGQEARLRCSPMKGHSHVYWYRQLPEEGLKFMVYLQKENIIDESGMPKERFSAEFPKEGPSILRIQQVVRGDSAAYFCASSPRDGHEETQYFGPGTRLLVL.

This clonotype was observed a few times. This may arise from a read error, as a much more abundant clone is one base away. Because the CDR3 is missing its conserved closing phenylalanine or tryptophan, this is likely a read error. The rearrangement uses TRBV6-2 or TRBV6-3 and TRBJ1-6, with TRBD1 identical over 7 bases. V gave up 7 bases and J gave up 3 bases; unmatched junction bases: 6. The CDR3 length is 15 residues. The V gene's germline CDR1 is MNHEY and CDR2 SVGEGT. CDR3 sequence reads: CASIAGTDYNSPLHL. In DNA form, the CDR3 reads TGTGCCAGCATCGCCGGGACAGACTATAATTCACCCCTCCACCTT.

This chain uses TRBV5-1 with TRBJ2-7; perhaps TRBD1 as D (6 bases). The CDR3 sequence is 15 residues long. Trimming took off 0 bases at V and 6 bases at J, with 16 bases between the two ends. Germline CDR1 SGHRS, CDR2 YFSETQ. CDR3 bases: TGCGCCAGCAGCTTGGAAGTCCCAACACAGGGCGAGCAGTACTTC. Residues: CASSLEVPTQGEQYF.